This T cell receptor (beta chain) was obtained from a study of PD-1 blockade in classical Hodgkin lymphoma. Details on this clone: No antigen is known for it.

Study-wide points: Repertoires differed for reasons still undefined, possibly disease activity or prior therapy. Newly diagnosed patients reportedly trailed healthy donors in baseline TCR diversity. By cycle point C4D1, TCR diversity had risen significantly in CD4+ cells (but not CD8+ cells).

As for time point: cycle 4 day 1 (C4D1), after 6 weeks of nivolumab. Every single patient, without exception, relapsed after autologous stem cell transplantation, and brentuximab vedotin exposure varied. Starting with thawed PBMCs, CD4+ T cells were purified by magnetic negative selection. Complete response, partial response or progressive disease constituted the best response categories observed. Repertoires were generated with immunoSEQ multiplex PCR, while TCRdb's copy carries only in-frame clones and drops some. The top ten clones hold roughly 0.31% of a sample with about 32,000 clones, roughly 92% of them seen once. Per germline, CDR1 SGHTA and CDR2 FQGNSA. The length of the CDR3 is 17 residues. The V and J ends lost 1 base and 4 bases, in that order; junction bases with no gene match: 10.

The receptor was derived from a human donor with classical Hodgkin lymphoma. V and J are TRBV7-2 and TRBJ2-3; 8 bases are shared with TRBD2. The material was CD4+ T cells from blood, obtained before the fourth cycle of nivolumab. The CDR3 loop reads CASSLVGTRSASDTQYF. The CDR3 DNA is TGTGCCAGCAGCTTAGTTGGGACTAGATCAGCGTCAGATACGCAGTATTTT.